The clone carrying this T cell receptor beta chain turned up a few times. What it recognizes is unknown. These data are taken from a study of T cells after yellow fever vaccination. Study outcomes and limitations: Clones from primary vaccination mostly reappeared after the booster (around 96% CD4, about 88% CD8). Although the secondary response was weaker, it peaked faster, at day 5 versus 15. A small proportion of clonotypes was detected in both the CD4 and CD8 compartments.

Conversion of TCR transcripts into cDNA relied on 5'RACE template switching, which added a universal primer site and UMIs. TCRdb recomputed calls from the 5' RACE reads with MiXCR, one row per CDR3 protein. The sample includes 500,000 to 650,000 distinct CDR3 sequences, roughly an eighth of them seen just once. There are 12 residues in the CDR3. V was trimmed by 0 bases and J by 13 bases, leaving 13 bases between them. Germline V CDR1 and CDR2: SQVTM, ANQGSEA. Specimen: PBMCs, collected on the day of the yellow fever booster vaccination. J is TRBJ1-5 and V is TRBV29-1; D not certain. This sequence was found in a man aged 25 to 40 who received the YFV17D yellow fever vaccine. The CDR3, as DNA: TGCAGCGTTGAAGAAGTGGGAGGGAAGCAGCATTTT. As protein: CSVEEVGGKQHF.